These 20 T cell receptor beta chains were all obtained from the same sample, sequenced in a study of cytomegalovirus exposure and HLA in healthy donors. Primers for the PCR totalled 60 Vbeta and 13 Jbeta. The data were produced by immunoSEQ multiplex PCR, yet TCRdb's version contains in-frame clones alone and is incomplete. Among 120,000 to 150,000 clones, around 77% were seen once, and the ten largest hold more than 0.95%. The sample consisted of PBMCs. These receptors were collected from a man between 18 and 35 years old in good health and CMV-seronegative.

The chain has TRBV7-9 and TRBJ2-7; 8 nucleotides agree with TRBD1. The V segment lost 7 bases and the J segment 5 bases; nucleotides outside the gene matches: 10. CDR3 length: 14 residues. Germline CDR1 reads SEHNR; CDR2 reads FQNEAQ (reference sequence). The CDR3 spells CASTPRQGLNEQYF. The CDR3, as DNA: TGTGCCAGCACCCCGCGACAGGGGCTAAACGAGCAGTACTTC. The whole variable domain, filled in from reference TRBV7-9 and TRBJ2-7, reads DTGVSQNPRHKITKRGQNVTFRCDPISEHNRLYWYRQTLGQGPEFLTYFQNEAQLEKSRLLSDRFSAERPKGSFSTLEIQRTEQGDSAMYLCASTPRQGLNEQYFGPGTRLTVT.

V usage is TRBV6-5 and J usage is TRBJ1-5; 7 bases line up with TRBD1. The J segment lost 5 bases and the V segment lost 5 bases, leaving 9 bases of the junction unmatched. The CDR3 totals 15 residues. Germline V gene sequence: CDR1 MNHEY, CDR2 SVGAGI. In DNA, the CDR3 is TGTGCCAGCAGTACGACCGGGACAGCATATCAGCCCCAGCATTTT. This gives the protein CASSTTGTAYQPQHF.

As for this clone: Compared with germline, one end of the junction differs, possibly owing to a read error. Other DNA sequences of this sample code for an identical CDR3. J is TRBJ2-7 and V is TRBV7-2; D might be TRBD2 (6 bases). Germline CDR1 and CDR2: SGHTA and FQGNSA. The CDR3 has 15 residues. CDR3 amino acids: CASNRQAGTAYEQYF. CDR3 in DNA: TGTGCTAGCAACCGCCAGGCGGGGACCGCCTACGAGCAGTACTTC.

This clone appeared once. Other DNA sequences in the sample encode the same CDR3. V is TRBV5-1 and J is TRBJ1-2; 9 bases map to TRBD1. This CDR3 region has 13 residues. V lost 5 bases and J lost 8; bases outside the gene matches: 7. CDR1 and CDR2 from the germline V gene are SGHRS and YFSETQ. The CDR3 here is CASSSGQGDGYTF. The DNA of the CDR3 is TGCGCCAGCAGTTCGGGACAGGGAGACGGCTACACCTTC.

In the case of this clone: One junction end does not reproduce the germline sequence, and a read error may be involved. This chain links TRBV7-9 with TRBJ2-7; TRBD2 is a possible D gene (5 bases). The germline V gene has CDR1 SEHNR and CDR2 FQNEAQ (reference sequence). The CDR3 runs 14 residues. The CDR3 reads CSSSFGERRYEQYF. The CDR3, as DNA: TGTTCCAGCAGCTTTGGGGAGCGCCGGTACGAGCAGTACTTC.

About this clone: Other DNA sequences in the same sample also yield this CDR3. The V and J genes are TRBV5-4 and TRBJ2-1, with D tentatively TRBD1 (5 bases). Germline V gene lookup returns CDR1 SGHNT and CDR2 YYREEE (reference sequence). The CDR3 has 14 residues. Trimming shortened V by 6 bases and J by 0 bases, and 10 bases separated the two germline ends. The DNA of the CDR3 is TGTGCCAGCACCCGACAGAGCTCCTACAATGAGCAGTTCTTC. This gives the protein CASTRQSSYNEQFF.

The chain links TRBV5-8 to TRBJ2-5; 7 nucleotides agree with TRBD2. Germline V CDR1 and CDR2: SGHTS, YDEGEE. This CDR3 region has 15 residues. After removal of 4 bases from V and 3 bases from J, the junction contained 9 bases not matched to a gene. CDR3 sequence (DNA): TGTGCCAGCAGCCCGGGGCGGACTAGAGAAGAGACCCAGTACTTC. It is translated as CASSPGRTREETQYF. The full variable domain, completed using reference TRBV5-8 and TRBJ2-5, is EAGVTQSPTHLIKTRGQQATLRCSPISGHTSVYWYQQALGLGLQFLLWYDEGEERNRGNFPPRFSGRQFPNYSSELNVNALELEDSALYLCASSPGRTREETQYFGPGTRLLVL.

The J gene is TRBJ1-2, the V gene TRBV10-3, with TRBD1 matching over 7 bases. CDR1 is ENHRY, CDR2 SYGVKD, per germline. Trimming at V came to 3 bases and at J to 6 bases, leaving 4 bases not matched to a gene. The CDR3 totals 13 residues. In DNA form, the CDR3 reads TGTGCCATCAGTGAACAGGGGTCGGATGGCTACACCTTC. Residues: CAISEQGSDGYTF.

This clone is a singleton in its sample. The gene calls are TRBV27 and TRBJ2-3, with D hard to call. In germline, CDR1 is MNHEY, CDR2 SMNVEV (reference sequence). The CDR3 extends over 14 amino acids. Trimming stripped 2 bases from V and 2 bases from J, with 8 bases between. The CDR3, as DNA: TGTGCCAGCAGTTTAGGGCTTTACACAGATACGCAGTATTTT. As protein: CASSLGLYTDTQYF.

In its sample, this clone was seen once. The CDR3, as DNA: TGTGCCAGCAGCGTCTCAGGACATACCTATGGCTACACCTTC. Its protein is CASSVSGHTYGYTF. The chain employs TRBV9 and TRBJ1-2, with TRBD1 as a possible D gene (5 bases). The CDR3 contains 14 residues. Germline lookup yields CDR1 SGDLS and CDR2 YYNGEE. Trimming pared 2 bases from V and 4 bases from J, leaving 12 bases between.

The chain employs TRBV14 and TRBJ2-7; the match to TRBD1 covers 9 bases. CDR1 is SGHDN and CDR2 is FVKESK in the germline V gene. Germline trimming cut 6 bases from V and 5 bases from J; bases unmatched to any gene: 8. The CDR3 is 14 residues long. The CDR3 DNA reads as TGTGCCAGCAGTGCCGGGACAGGGTATAACGAGCAGTACTTC. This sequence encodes CASSAGTGYNEQYF.

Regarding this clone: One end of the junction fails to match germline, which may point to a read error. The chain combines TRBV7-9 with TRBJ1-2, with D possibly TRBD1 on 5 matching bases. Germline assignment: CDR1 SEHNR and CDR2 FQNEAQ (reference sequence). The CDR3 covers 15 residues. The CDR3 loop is CSSSFEWGLNYGYTF. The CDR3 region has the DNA TGTTCCAGCAGCTTCGAGTGGGGACTAAACTATGGCTACACCTTC.

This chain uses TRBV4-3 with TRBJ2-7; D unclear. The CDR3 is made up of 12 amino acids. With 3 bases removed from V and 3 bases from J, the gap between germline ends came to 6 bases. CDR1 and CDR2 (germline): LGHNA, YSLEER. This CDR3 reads CASSQSGYEQYF. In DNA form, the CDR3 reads TGCGCCAGCAGCCAGTCGGGCTACGAGCAGTACTTC.

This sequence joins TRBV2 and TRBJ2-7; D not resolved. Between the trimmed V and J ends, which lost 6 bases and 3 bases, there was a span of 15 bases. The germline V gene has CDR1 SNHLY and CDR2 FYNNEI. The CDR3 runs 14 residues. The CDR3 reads CASSPRVFYYEQYF. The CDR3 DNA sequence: TGTGCCAGCAGCCCCCGGGTCTTTTACTACGAGCAGTACTTC.

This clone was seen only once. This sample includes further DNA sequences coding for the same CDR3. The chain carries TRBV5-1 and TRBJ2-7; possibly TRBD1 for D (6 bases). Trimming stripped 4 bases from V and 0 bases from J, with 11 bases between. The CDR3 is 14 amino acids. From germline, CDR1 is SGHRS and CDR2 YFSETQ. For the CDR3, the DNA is TGCGCCAGCAGCCAAGGACAGAGCTCCTACGAGCAGTACTTC. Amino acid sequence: CASSQGQSSYEQYF.

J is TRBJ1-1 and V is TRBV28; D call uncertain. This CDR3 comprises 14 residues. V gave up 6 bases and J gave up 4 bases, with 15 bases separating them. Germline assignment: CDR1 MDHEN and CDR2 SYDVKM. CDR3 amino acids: CASSLEPSGTEAFF. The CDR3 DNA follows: TGTGCCAGCAGCCTCGAGCCCTCGGGCACTGAAGCTTTCTTT.

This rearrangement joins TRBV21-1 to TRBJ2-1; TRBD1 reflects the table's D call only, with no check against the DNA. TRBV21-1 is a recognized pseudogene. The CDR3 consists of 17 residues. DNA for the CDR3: TGTGCCAGCAGCCCCCCCAAGAGGATCAGGGGATACAATGAGCAGTTCTTC. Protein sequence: CASSPPKRIRGYNEQFF.

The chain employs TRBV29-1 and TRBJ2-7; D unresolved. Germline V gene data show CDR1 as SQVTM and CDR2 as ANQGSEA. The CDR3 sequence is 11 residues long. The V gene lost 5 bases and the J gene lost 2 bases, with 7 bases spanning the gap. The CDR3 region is CSVSLAYEQYF. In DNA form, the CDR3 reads TGCAGCGTTTCATTAGCCTACGAGCAGTACTTC.

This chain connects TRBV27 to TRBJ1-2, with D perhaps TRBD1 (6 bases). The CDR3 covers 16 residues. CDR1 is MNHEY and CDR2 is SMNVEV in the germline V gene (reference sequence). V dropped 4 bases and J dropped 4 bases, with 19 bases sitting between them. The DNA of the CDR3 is TGTGCCAGCAGTTCTAACCCAGGGGTTACCATCTATGGCTACACCTTC. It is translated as CASSSNPGVTIYGYTF.

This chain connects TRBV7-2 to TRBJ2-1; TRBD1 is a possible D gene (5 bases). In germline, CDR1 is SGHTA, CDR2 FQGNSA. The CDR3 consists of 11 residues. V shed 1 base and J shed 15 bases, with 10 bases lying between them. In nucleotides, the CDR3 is TGTGCCAGCAGCTTAGGGGAAAGGGGGTTCTTC. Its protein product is CASSLGERGFF.